This record looks at one T cell receptor beta chain sequence and its context. In this sample, this clonotype turned up many times. Its antigen is currently not known. Within one base of it there is no much larger clone, and no base qualities were kept. Its CDR3 holds 15 amino acids, cysteine through phenylalanine. The read is trimmed to its CDR3 DNA, 45 bases read in frame from base 1. The germline V gene (reference sequence) provides CDR1 DFQATT and CDR2 SNEGSKA. Trimming takes 6 bases from V and 4 bases from J, and the germline ends sit 21 bases apart. This entry is derived from a study of CD8 T cells in ankylosing spondylitis (dated by TCRdb to about 2017). For context, the study as a whole: To find TCR variants linked to disease, the study profiled T cell receptor beta repertoires in ankylosing spondylitis patients and healthy donors. Peripheral blood was sampled, and synovial fluid was also collected from ankylosing spondylitis patients. The full study cohort was made up of 25 to 30 ankylosing spondylitis patients and more than 90 healthy donors. Summary of the overall study and its limitations: Blood from ankylosing spondylitis patients appeared to be characterized by a TCR beta motif composed of roughly eight highly homologous amino acid variants. The disease-linked clones had a CD8+ phenotype and were found at relatively low frequencies in peripheral blood. Significant enrichment of the disease-linked clones was reported in matched synovial fluid samples from ankylosing spondylitis patients. Some of the motif variants had been reported before in the synovial fluid and blood of reactive arthritis patients, a finding that suggests common disease-initiation mechanisms.

The sequencing machine was an Illumina HiSeq 2500. TCR beta libraries were prepared by quantitative 5'-RACE with molecular barcodes. Under the source paper's analysis protocol: Disease-linked TCR variants were identified with a new computational method built on a probabilistic model of VDJ rearrangement. TCRdb applied fastp at Q25 and MiXCR to the public reads, then kept only in-frame beta chains. Every entry covers one CDR3 protein and lists the most common genes and DNA from its rows. What appears here as the V and J calls and clone size reflects TCRdb's work, not the paper's. This sample gives about 540,000 distinct CDR3 sequences in total; roughly 13% of them show up just once. Under 7.5% of the sample rests with the top ten.

This clonotype was obtained from a male donor with ankylosing spondylitis. The rearrangement joined TRBV20-1 to TRBJ2-5, with the D segment identity uncertain. Sequenced: blood, either unsorted or a sorted T cell fraction (not recorded which). At the DNA level, the sequence is TGCAGTGCCCTCCCTGCGCTAAGATTCGGAGAGACCCAGTACTTC. Its amino acids are CSALPALRFGETQYF.